The 15 T cell receptor beta chains presented below share a single source sample, sequenced in a study of cytomegalovirus exposure and HLA in healthy donors. Use of 60 Vbeta and 13 Jbeta primers characterized the PCR. Some clones are missing from TCRdb's copy, which holds only in-frame ones; the method was immunoSEQ multiplex PCR. The sample has around 51,000 clones. Sequences were obtained from PBMCs. The receptors shown here come from a middle-aged woman in good health and CMV-seronegative.

The chain combines TRBV30 with TRBJ1-5; 9 positions match TRBD1. CDR1 is GTSNPN, CDR2 SVGIG, per germline (reference sequence). J was trimmed by 7 bases and V by 0 bases; bases with no gene match: 4. The CDR3 loop spans 14 amino acids. CDR3 DNA: TGTGCCTGGAGTGTCGGGACAGGGTACCAGCCCCAGCATTTT. It yields the protein CAWSVGTGYQPQHF.

V gene TRBV7-3 combines with J gene TRBJ2-3, with 14 positions matching TRBD2. V was pared by 5 bases and J by 4 bases, with 5 bases of the junction left unmatched. The CDR3 has 16 residues. Germline V gives CDR1 SGHTA, CDR2 FQGTGA. CDR3 nucleotide sequence: TGTGCCAGCAGCCTCCAGGGACTAGCGGGAGCAGATACGCAGTATTTT. Translation: CASSLQGLAGADTQYF.

The rearrangement links TRBV7-3 to TRBJ2-1, with D maybe TRBD1 (6 bases). In germline, CDR1 is SGHTA, CDR2 FQGTGA. The V gene lost 9 bases and the J gene lost 9 bases, with 21 bases spanning the gap. CDR3 size: 14 residues. CDR3: CASRQDSSRGEQFF. As DNA, the CDR3 is TGTGCCAGTCGCCAGGACAGTAGTCGGGGTGAGCAGTTCTTC.

The chain carries TRBV19 and TRBJ1-2, with 7 positions matching TRBD1. Germline V gene lookup returns CDR1 LNHDA and CDR2 SQIVND (reference sequence). The CDR3 runs 13 residues. Unmatched junction bases numbered 15, after V lost 6 bases and J lost 14 bases. The CDR3 DNA reads TGTGCCAGTAGCCAACCGGGACAGTCGGTTGGGACCTTC. This gives the protein CASSQPGQSVGTF.

The V call is TRBV6-5, the J call TRBJ2-1, with 7 bases fitting TRBD1. With 2 bases clipped from V and 5 bases from J, the junction kept 3 bases outside the gene matches. CDR3 length equals 14 residues. Germline V gives CDR1 MNHEY, CDR2 SVGAGI. The CDR3 is CASSYATGDNEQFF. CDR3 coding DNA: TGTGCCAGCAGTTACGCCACAGGGGACAATGAGCAGTTCTTC.

The chain recombines TRBV7-3 with TRBJ2-3; TRBD1 matches 7 bases. The J segment lost 1 base and the V segment lost 5 bases, leaving 3 bases of the junction unmatched. The CDR3 has 14 residues. Germline lookup yields CDR1 SGHTA and CDR2 FQGTGA. The CDR3 here is CASSRGQGTDTQYF. The DNA of the CDR3 is TGTGCCAGCAGCCGCGGACAGGGCACAGATACGCAGTATTTT.

The chain recombines TRBV7-9 with TRBJ2-5; D might be TRBD2 (6 bases). The CDR3 totals 14 residues. Germline CDR1 is SEHNR and CDR2 is FQNEAQ (reference sequence). V lost 2 bases and J lost 5, with 12 bases in between. CDR3 in DNA: TGTGCCAGCAGCTTATTGGAGGGAAGGGAGACCCAGTACTTC. This gives the protein CASSLLEGRETQYF.

In DNA, the CDR3 is TGTGCCAGCAGCTCCGTTAACACAGATACGCAGTATTTT. It translates to CASSSVNTDTQYF. V and J are TRBV7-6 and TRBJ2-3; D call uncertain. Trimming pared 4 bases from V and 2 bases from J, leaving 7 bases between. Germline lookup yields CDR1 SGHVS and CDR2 FNYEAQ. The CDR3 extends over 13 amino acids.

This rearrangement joins TRBV7-9 to TRBJ2-7; 11 bases are shared with TRBD2. The V and J ends lost 5 bases and 2 bases, in that order; junction bases with no gene match: 5. Germline V gene lookup returns CDR1 SEHNR and CDR2 FQNEAQ (reference sequence). The CDR3 runs 15 residues. The CDR3 here is CASSMIAGGTYEQYF. The DNA for the CDR3 is TGTGCCAGCAGCATGATAGCGGGGGGGACCTACGAGCAGTACTTC.

The rearrangement uses TRBV9 and TRBJ2-5, with 12 bases identical to TRBD2. Germline assignment: CDR1 SGDLS and CDR2 YYNGEE. This CDR3 region has 15 residues. V lost 1 base and J lost 5; bases outside the gene matches: 3. DNA of the CDR3: TGTGCCAGCAGCGTACTAGCGGGGGGGCCTGAGACCCAGTACTTC. Its translation is CASSVLAGGPETQYF.

J is TRBJ1-3 and V is TRBV9; no clear D. CDR1 and CDR2 (germline): SGDLS, YYNGEE. This CDR3 comprises 15 residues. Trimming cost V 4 bases and J 0 bases, with 11 bases left between them. The DNA of the CDR3 is TGTGCCAGCAGCCCCGGACTTAACTCTGGAAACACCATATATTTT. Its protein is CASSPGLNSGNTIYF.

The chain carries TRBV7-2 and TRBJ1-1, with 7 bases identical to TRBD1. Germline values: CDR1 SGHTA, CDR2 FQGNSA. CDR3 length equals 12 residues. J gave up 4 bases and V 4 bases, and 0 bases lay outside the gene matches. CDR3 residues: CASSWDSTEAFF. CDR3 DNA: TGTGCCAGCAGCTGGGACAGCACTGAAGCTTTCTTT.

The gene calls are TRBV5-4 and TRBJ1-1, with TRBD1 matching over 9 bases. V shed 4 bases and J 3 bases; nucleotides not matched to a gene: 7. The CDR3 runs to 15 residues. Germline loops: CDR1 SGHNT, CDR2 YYREEE (reference sequence). CDR3 sequence (DNA): TGTGCCAGCAGCGGTCCGGGACAGGGAGACACTGAAGCTTTCTTT. Translation: CASSGPGQGDTEAFF.

The V gene is TRBV5-1, the J gene TRBJ2-5; TRBD2 agrees at 7 bases. The CDR3 has 15 amino acids. V shed 3 bases, J shed 7 bases, and the junction held 12 bases outside the gene matches. The V gene's germline CDR1 is SGHRS and CDR2 YFSETQ. For the CDR3, the DNA is TGCGCCAGCAGCTCGACCCAGCGGGACCGAGGGACCCAGTACTTC. Residues: CASSSTQRDRGTQYF.

This chain links TRBV7-6 with TRBJ2-2; a weak D match, TRBD1 (5 bases). The V and J ends lost 10 bases and 2 bases respectively, with 17 bases between them. This CDR3 contains 15 residues. CDR1 and CDR2 from the germline V gene are SGHVS and FNYEAQ. In DNA form, the CDR3 reads TGTGCCACATCTTTGGGGCAGCGCAACACCGGGGAGCTGTTTTTT. It translates to CATSLGQRNTGELFF.